This T cell receptor (beta chain) appears in the sequencing data of a study of regulatory T cells in long-lasting Graves disease. Time point given: newly diagnosed GD, antithyroid drugs for less than 3 months. With RNA extracted from PBMCs as input, the TCR library was made. Investigators prepared the TCR beta libraries by applying iRepertoire HTBI primers and Arm-PCR of CDR3 regions. TCRdb reprocessed the multiplex PCR reads via MiXCR and lists one record per CDR3 protein. The sample contains 550,000 to 700,000 distinct CDR3 sequences, about 16% of which appear only once. In this sample, this clonotype turned up a few times. The CDR3 loop spans 14 amino acids. CDR1 and CDR2 (germline): DFQATT, SNEGSKA (reference sequence). The germline V and J ends were trimmed by 3 bases and 4 bases, with 13 bases remaining between them. The same data also went into a second study, on T cells in Graves' hyperthyroidism and ophthalmopathy. That publication notes: Blood samples included most of the expanded thyroid clonotypes exceeding 0.001.

The sequencing used peripheral blood mononuclear cells (PBMCs), collected at new diagnosis, from a patient treated with antithyroid drugs. J is TRBJ1-5 and V is TRBV20-1; D is ambiguous. This clonotype was obtained from a man between 18 and 29 years old with Graves disease. CDR3 sequence (DNA): TGCAGTGCTAGTATGGGGATGAGGAATCAGCCCCAGCATTTT. Amino acids: CSASMGMRNQPQHF.